This is a list of T cell receptor beta chains from one sample in a study of shared clonotypes between healthy human individuals. Some clones are missing from TCRdb's copy, which holds only in-frame ones; the method was immunoSEQ multiplex PCR. The repertoire holds around 720,000 clones, roughly 73% seen once, with around 2% in the top ten. Sequencing was carried out using memory CD4+ T cells sorted from blood. The receptor set was obtained from a woman under 40 in good health. The CDR3 runs from the conserved cysteine through the conserved F or W. A D gene is named only where the DNA matches it firmly. The size of a clone is reported for some rows only, either as once, few or many, or as a class for expanded clones.

j_call clone_size d_call v_call cdr3_nt cdr3_aa
TRBJ2-7 - TRBD2 TRBV13 TGTGCCAGCAGCCTACCGGGACTAGCTTCCTACGAGCAGTACTTC CASSLPGLASYEQYF
TRBJ2-7 few TRBD1 TRBV7-9 TGTGCCAGCAGCAAATCCGGGACAGGTCCCAACGAGCAGTACTTC CASSKSGTGPNEQYF
TRBJ2-7 once TRBD1 TRBV2 TGTGCCAGCAGGGACAGGGGGCCCGCCTACGAGCAGTACTTC CASRDRGPAYEQYF
TRBJ1-4 - - TRBV19 TGTGCCAGTAGTGTCGTATCCGGGACTGGAAGGGAAAAACTGTTTTTT CASSVVSGTGREKLFF
TRBJ2-7 - - TRBV10-2 TGCGCCAGCAGAGAATATGCCGAGCAGTACTTC CASREYAEQYF
TRBJ2-1 - - TRBV20-1 TGCAGTGCTAGGGGTTACAATGAGCAGTTCTTC CSARGYNEQFF
TRBJ1-1 - - TRBV5-4 TGTGCCAGCAGCTTGGGCGGGGACATGAACACTGAAGCTTTCTTT CASSLGGDMNTEAFF
TRBJ2-2 many TRBD2 TRBV19 TGTGCCAGTTCGTCAGCGGGAGAGGTCACCGGGGAGCTGTTTTTT CASSSAGEVTGELFF
TRBJ2-5 - TRBD1 TRBV28 TGTGCCAGCAGTTTAGGAGGACAGGGGAGGAAGACCCAGTACTTC CASSLGGQGRKTQYF
TRBJ1-5 few - TRBV7-9 TGTGCCAGCAGCCCGGCGGTTAGCAATCAGCCCCAGCATTTT CASSPAVSNQPQHF
TRBJ1-5 few - TRBV2 TGTGCCAGCTCAGCCAGGGGTCAACATAGCAATCAGCCCCAGCATTTT CASSARGQHSNQPQHF
TRBJ2-6 - - TRBV28 TGTGCCAGCAGTCGAGGGGCCGACTCTGGGGCCAACGTCCTGACTTTC CASSRGADSGANVLTF
TRBJ2-7 - - TRBV5-5 TGTGCCAGCAGCTTGGGTCGCAGTCCTGCCTACGAGCAGTACTTC CASSLGRSPAYEQYF
TRBJ2-7 - - TRBV9 TGTGCCAGCAGCGTAGCTGAGCCCTACGAGCAGTACTTC CASSVAEPYEQYF
TRBJ2-7 - TRBD1 TRBV5-1 TGCGCCAGCAACCCGGGCAGGGGGACCTACGAGCAGTACTTC CASNPGRGTYEQYF
TRBJ2-7 - - TRBV6-5 TGTGCCAGCAGTTATGGGAGTATGGGATCTTACGAGCAGTACTTC CASSYGSMGSYEQYF
TRBJ1-5 few - TRBV28 TGTGCCAGCACCCGGTTTATCTCTGGCTTACAGCCCCAGCATTTT CASTRFISGLQPQHF
TRBJ2-3 - - TRBV11-3 TGTGCCAGCAGCTTAGGCGAAGGGACCACAGATACGCAGTATTTT CASSLGEGTTDTQYF
TRBJ2-7 - - TRBV7-9 TGTGCCAGCAGCTTGGGCCAGGGGCGACGAGACGAGCAGTACTTC CASSLGQGRRDEQYF
TRBJ1-5 - - TRBV30 TGTGCCTGGAGTGGAGGACCCAGCAGCAATCAGCCCCAGCATTTT CAWSGGPSSNQPQHF
TRBJ1-2 once TRBD1 TRBV28 TGTGCCAGCAGTCAACAGACAGGGAACTATGGCTACACCTTC CASSQQTGNYGYTF
TRBJ2-7 - - TRBV27 TGTGCCACCAGGGACTTTTCAGCCTACGAGCAGTACTTC CATRDFSAYEQYF
TRBJ1-5 - - TRBV28 TGTGCCAGCAGGAGGGTCTCCAATCAACCCCAGCATTTT CASRRVSNQPQHF
TRBJ2-2 few - TRBV14 TGTGCCAGCAGCCGTATCCCCGGCACCGGGGAGCTGTTTTTT CASSRIPGTGELFF
TRBJ1-2 - TRBD1 TRBV18 TGTGCCAGCTCACCAACTAACAGGGGGCTGAGCTATGGCTACACCTTC CASSPTNRGLSYGYTF